The rows below give T cell receptor beta chains drawn from one sample of a study of STAT5B mutations in CD4+ large granular lymphocyte leukemia. Libraries were prepared by immunoSEQ multiplex PCR; TCRdb keeps only in-frame clonotypes and omits some of them. Among about 38,000 clones, around 80% were seen once, and the ten largest hold around 0.57%. The sequenced sample consisted of CD4+ T cells from blood buffy coats. Source of these receptors: a human donor in good health. Each CDR3 is given with its conserved first and last residue. A D gene is named only where the DNA matches it firmly. The size entry is marked missing in some rows and otherwise reads once, few, many or a size class.

TRBJ2-1,TRBD2,-,18,TRBV18,TGTGCCAGCTCACCCCGGACTAGCGGGGGGCTAGTCTACAATGAGCAGTTCTTC,CASSPRTSGGLVYNEQFF
TRBJ2-2,-,-,13,TRBV2,TGTGCCAGCAGTGCTAGGAGCACCGGGGAGCTGTTTTTT,CASSARSTGELFF
TRBJ1-6,-,-,14,TRBV25-1,TGTGCCAGCAGTGAATTTGTGGGGGATTCACCCCTCCACTTT,CASSEFVGDSPLHF
TRBJ2-7,TRBD1,-,14,TRBV19,TGTGCCAGTACAGTCCGGGACAGCTCCTACGAGCAGTACTTC,CASTVRDSSYEQYF
TRBJ1-4,TRBD1,-,15,TRBV5-1,TGCGCCAGCAGCGCCGGACAGGGGGCGGGGGAAAAACTGTTTTTT,CASSAGQGAGEKLFF
TRBJ2-3,-,-,14,TRBV14,TGTGCCAGCAGCCAAGATTACAGCACAGATACGCAGTATTTT,CASSQDYSTDTQYF
TRBJ1-2,-,-,14,TRBV18,TGTGCCAGCTCACCAACAGACAGTCACTATGGCTACACCTTC,CASSPTDSHYGYTF
TRBJ2-7,-,-,14,TRBV6-5,TGTGCCAGCAGTTACCTTAGGGGGGCCTACGAGCAGTACTTC,CASSYLRGAYEQYF
TRBJ2-1,-,-,14,TRBV5-6,TGTGCCAGCAGCCTCCAGACTAACTACAATGAGCAGTTCTTC,CASSLQTNYNEQFF
TRBJ2-1,-,few,15,TRBV7-6,TGTGCCAGCAGCTTAGTTGGCGGCTCCTACAATGAGCAGTTCTTC,CASSLVGGSYNEQFF
TRBJ2-6,-,once,14,TRBV7-9,TGTGCCAGCAGCTTAAGGTGGGGGGCCAACGTCCTGACTTTC,CASSLRWGANVLTF
TRBJ2-7,-,-,13,TRBV5-4,TGTGCCAGCAGCCGAGACACGGCCGGCGAGCAGTACTTC,CASSRDTAGEQYF
TRBJ2-5,-,-,11,TRBV10-3,TGTGCCGCGGGGGCCCCGGAGACCCAGTACTTC,CAAGAPETQYF
TRBJ2-5,-,-,14,TRBV7-9,TGTGCCAGCAGCTTAGGGTCGGGGGTCGAGACCCAGTACTTC,CASSLGSGVETQYF
TRBJ2-1,TRBD2,-,16,TRBV7-3,TGTGCCAGCAGCTCGGGGACTAGCGGGAGGGTATATGAGCAGTTCTTC,CASSSGTSGRVYEQFF
TRBJ2-2,TRBD1,-,17,TRBV9,TGTGCCAGCAGCCAAAGGGGGGGGACAGGGAGCACCGGGGAGCTGTTTTTT,CASSQRGGTGSTGELFF
TRBJ2-7,-,-,14,TRBV5-6,TGTGCCAGCAGTTATAATGACGGATCCTACGAGCAGTACTTC,CASSYNDGSYEQYF
TRBJ2-1,TRBD2,-,15,TRBV5-6,TGTGCCAGCAGCTCGGCCATCTCGGCGGGGGATGAGCAGTTCTTC,CASSSAISAGDEQFF
TRBJ2-2,-,-,15,TRBV11-3,TGTGCCAGCAGCAAGGGACCATCCAGCGCCGGGGAGCTGTTTTTT,CASSKGPSSAGELFF
TRBJ2-2,-,-,14,TRBV19,TGTGCCAGTAGTCTAGGACCGACGAGAGGGGAGCTGTTTTTT,CASSLGPTRGELFF
TRBJ1-6,TRBD1,-,14,TRBV7-9,TGTGCCAGCAGCAAAGGGGGCAATAATTCACCCCTCCACTTT,CASSKGGNNSPLHF
TRBJ2-7,-,-,16,TRBV19,TGTGCCAGTAGTATCCGACAGGTTAGTCCCTCCTACGAGCAGTACTTC,CASSIRQVSPSYEQYF
TRBJ1-2,-,-,13,TRBV5-4,TGTGCCAGCAGCCCGGGAGACAACTATGGCTACACCTTC,CASSPGDNYGYTF
TRBJ1-2,-,-,15,TRBV7-9,TGTGCCAGCAGCTCCGAGGTTCGGGGGGGCTATGGCTACACCTTC,CASSSEVRGGYGYTF
TRBJ2-3,TRBD2,-,15,TRBV30,TGTGCCTGGACGCCCTCTAGCGGGGGCACAGATACGCAGTATTTT,CAWTPSSGGTDTQYF
TRBJ2-5,-,-,14,TRBV6-5,TGTGCCACCTCCTCCTGGCGGACCCAAGAGACCCAGTACTTC,CATSSWRTQETQYF
TRBJ2-7,-,-,12,TRBV7-2,TGTGCCAGCAGCTGGGTCTCCTACGAGCAGTACTTC,CASSWVSYEQYF
TRBJ2-7,-,-,13,TRBV27,TGTGCCAGCAGTTTATCGGAGGATTACGAGCAGTACTTC,CASSLSEDYEQYF
TRBJ2-2,TRBD1,-,16,TRBV2,TGTGCCAGCAGTGAGGTCCAAGGGACAGGGGGCTGGGAGCTGTTTTTT,CASSEVQGTGGWELFF
TRBJ1-2,TRBD1,-,15,TRBV19,TGTGCCAGTAGGAACCCCCGGGCAGGGGGAAGGGGCTACACCTTC,CASRNPRAGGRGYTF
TRBJ1-5,TRBD1,-,15,TRBV7-9,TGTGCCAGCAGCCTTGGGGACAGGGGCAATCAGCCCCAGCATTTT,CASSLGDRGNQPQHF
TRBJ2-1,-,-,16,TRBV7-2,TGTGCCAGCAGCCCACGGACGGGGAGCTCCTACAATGAGCAGTTCTTC,CASSPRTGSSYNEQFF
TRBJ2-1,-,-,13,TRBV2,TGTGCCAGCAGTGAACTTGCCTACAATGAGCAGTTCTTC,CASSELAYNEQFF
TRBJ2-1,-,-,12,TRBV5-8,TGTGCCAGCAGCCCGTGGACAGATGAGCAGTTCTTC,CASSPWTDEQFF
TRBJ1-6,-,-,14,TRBV5-4,TGTGCCAGCAGCCTAGACGGAAATAATTCACCCCTCCACTTT,CASSLDGNNSPLHF
TRBJ1-3,-,-,12,TRBV29-1,TGCAGCGTTCAGACTGCTGGAAACACCATATATTTT,CSVQTAGNTIYF
TRBJ1-4,-,-,15,TRBV27,TGTGCCAGCAGTTTAGTTTGGACAGCTAATGAAAAACTGTTTTTT,CASSLVWTANEKLFF
TRBJ2-5,TRBD1,-,13,TRBV7-8,TGTGCCAGCAGCTGGGGACAGAAAGAGACCCAGTACTTC,CASSWGQKETQYF
TRBJ2-2,TRBD1,-,16,TRBV9,TGTGCCAGCAGCTCGAGGACAGGGGCGAACACCGGGGAGCTGTTTTTT,CASSSRTGANTGELFF
TRBJ2-7,TRBD2,-,15,TRBV7-3,TGTGCCAGCAGCTTAATGAGCGGGAGGGCCTACGAGCAGTACTTC,CASSLMSGRAYEQYF
TRBJ2-7,TRBD2,few,15,TRBV4-1,TGCGCCAGCAGCCAGCTAGCGGGAGGGCCAGAGGAGCAGTACTTC,CASSQLAGGPEEQYF
TRBJ2-5,TRBD2,-,14,TRBV6-6,TGTGCCATCTCGTACCCGGGAGGGGTCGGGACCCAGTACTTC,CAISYPGGVGTQYF
TRBJ2-1,-,-,14,TRBV11-2,TGTGCCAGCAGCTTCGCGACTGAGTACAATGAGCAGTTCTTC,CASSFATEYNEQFF
TRBJ2-7,TRBD1,-,13,TRBV11-2,TGTGCCAGCAGCGTGAACAGGGGTAACGAGCAGTACTTC,CASSVNRGNEQYF
TRBJ1-4,-,few,15,TRBV9,TGTGCCAGCAGCGTGCGTGGGGCAACTAATGAAAAACTGTTTTTT,CASSVRGATNEKLFF
TRBJ2-3,TRBD1,-,15,TRBV7-9,TGTGCCAGCACCTTTGGGACAGGGAGGACAGATACGCAGTATTTT,CASTFGTGRTDTQYF
TRBJ1-1,-,few,12,TRBV29-1,TGCAGCGTTGAGGACGGGTACGCTGAAGCTTTCTTT,CSVEDGYAEAFF
TRBJ2-7,-,-,13,TRBV7-8,TGTGCCAGCAGGGCCAGGGAAACCTACGAGCAGTACTTC,CASRARETYEQYF
TRBJ2-7,-,once,13,TRBV19,TGTGCCAGTGGATCATACGAAACCCACGAGCAGTACTTC,CASGSYETHEQYF
TRBJ1-4,-,-,14,TRBV6-1,TGTGCCAGCAGTTCCCACAAATCTAATGAAAAACTGTTTTTT,CASSSHKSNEKLFF
TRBJ2-7,TRBD2,-,13,TRBV9,TGTGCCAGCAGCGCTGGACTAGCGGGCGAGCAGTACTTC,CASSAGLAGEQYF
TRBJ2-1,-,once,15,TRBV7-2,TGTGCCAGCAGCTCGCAGACAGTCTCCTACAATGAGCAGTTCTTC,CASSSQTVSYNEQFF
TRBJ2-5,TRBD1,-,15,TRBV19,TGTGCCAGTAGTATGGGACAGGGGGCGAAAGAGACCCAGTACTTC,CASSMGQGAKETQYF
TRBJ2-2,-,-,13,TRBV23-1,TGCGCCAGCAGTCAAACCTACACCGGGGAGCTGTTTTTT,CASSQTYTGELFF
TRBJ2-3,-,-,14,TRBV2,TGTGCCAGCAAATTGGCAGGAACCACAGATACGCAGTATTTT,CASKLAGTTDTQYF
TRBJ2-7,TRBD2,-,16,TRBV7-6,TGTGCCAGCAGCTTAGGTGGACTAGCGGGGGCAGGAGAGCAGTACTTC,CASSLGGLAGAGEQYF
TRBJ2-1,-,-,17,TRBV4-3,TGCGCCAGCAGCCACCCCGGACTCCCAGAGTCCTACAATGAGCAGTTCTTC,CASSHPGLPESYNEQFF
TRBJ2-5,-,few,11,TRBV18,TGTGCCAGCTCACCCGGGGAGACCCAGTACTTC,CASSPGETQYF
TRBJ1-5,-,-,15,TRBV4-1,TGCGCCAGCAGACCCCGCCTATATAGCAATCAGCCCCAGCATTTT,CASRPRLYSNQPQHF
TRBJ2-5,-,-,11,TRBV29-1,TGCAGCGTTCATACTGGAGAGACCCAGTACTTC,CSVHTGETQYF